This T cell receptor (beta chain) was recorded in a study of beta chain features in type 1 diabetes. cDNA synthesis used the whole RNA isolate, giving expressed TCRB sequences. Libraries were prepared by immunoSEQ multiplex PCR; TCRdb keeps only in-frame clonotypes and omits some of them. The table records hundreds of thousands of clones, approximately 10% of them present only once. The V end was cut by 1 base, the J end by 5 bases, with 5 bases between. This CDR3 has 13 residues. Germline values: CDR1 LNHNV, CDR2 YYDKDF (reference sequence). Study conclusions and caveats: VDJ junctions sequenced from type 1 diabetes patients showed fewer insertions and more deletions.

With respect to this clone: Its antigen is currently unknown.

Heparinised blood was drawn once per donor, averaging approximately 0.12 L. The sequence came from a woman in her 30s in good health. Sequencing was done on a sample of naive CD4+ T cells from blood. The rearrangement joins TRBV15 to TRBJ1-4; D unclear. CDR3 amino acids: CATSRVENEKLFF. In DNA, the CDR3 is TGTGCCACCAGCAGAGTCGAGAATGAAAAACTGTTTTTT.